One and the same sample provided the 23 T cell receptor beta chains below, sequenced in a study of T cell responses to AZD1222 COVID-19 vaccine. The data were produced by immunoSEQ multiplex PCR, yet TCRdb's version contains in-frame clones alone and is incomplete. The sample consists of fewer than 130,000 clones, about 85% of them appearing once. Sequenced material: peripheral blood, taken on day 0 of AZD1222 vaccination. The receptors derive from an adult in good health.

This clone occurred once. The CDR3 DNA sequence: TGTGCCAGCAGCTGGGGGAGCTCCTATAATTCACCCCTCCACTTT. Amino acid sequence: CASSWGSSYNSPLHF. This chain links TRBV7-2 with TRBJ1-6; D is perhaps TRBD1 (5 bases). V was shortened by 4 bases and J by 0 bases, with 7 bases between the two germline ends. The germline gives CDR1 SGHTA, CDR2 FQGNSA. CDR3 length: 15 amino acids. Filled out from reference TRBV7-2 and TRBJ1-6, the complete variable domain reads GAGVSQSPSNKVTEKGKDVELRCDPISGHTALYWYRQSLGQGLEFLIYFQGNSAPDKSGLPSDRFSAERTGGSVSTLTIQRTQQEDSAVYLCASSWGSSYNSPLHFGNGTRLTVT.

The CDR3 loop reads CASSRIGTAYGYTF. CDR3 DNA: TGTGCCAGCAGTCGGATCGGGACAGCCTATGGCTACACCTTC. The rearrangement links TRBV6-2 or TRBV6-3 to TRBJ1-2; TRBD1 aligns across 7 bases. J gave up 4 bases and V 5 bases, and 7 bases lay outside the gene matches. The CDR3 runs to 14 residues. Per germline, CDR1 MNHEY and CDR2 SVGEGT.

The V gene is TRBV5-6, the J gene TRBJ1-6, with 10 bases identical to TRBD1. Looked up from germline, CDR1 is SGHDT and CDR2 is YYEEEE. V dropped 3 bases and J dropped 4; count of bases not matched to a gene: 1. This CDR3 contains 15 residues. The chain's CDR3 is CASSSGQGYNSPLHF. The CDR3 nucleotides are TGTGCCAGCAGCTCGGGACAGGGGTATAATTCACCCCTCCACTTT.

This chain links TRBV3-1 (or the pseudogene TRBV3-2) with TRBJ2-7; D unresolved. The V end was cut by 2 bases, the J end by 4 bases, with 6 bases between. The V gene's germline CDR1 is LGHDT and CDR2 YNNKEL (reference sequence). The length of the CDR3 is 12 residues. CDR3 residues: CASSQLEYEQYF. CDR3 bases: TGTGCCAGCAGCCAATTAGAGTACGAGCAGTACTTC.

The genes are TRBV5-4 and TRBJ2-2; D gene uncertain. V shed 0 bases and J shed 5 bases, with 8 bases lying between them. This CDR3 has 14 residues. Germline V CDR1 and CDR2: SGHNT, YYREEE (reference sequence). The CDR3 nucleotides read TGTGCCAGCAGCTTGGGGCGTCGGACCGGGGAGCTGTTTTTT. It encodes CASSLGRRTGELFF.

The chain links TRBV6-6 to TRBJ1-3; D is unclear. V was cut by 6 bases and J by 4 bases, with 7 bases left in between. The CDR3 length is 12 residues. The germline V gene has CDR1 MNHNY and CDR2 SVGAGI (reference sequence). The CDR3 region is CASSRSGNTIYF. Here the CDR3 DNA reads TGTGCCAGCAGCCGGTCGGGAAACACCATATATTTT.

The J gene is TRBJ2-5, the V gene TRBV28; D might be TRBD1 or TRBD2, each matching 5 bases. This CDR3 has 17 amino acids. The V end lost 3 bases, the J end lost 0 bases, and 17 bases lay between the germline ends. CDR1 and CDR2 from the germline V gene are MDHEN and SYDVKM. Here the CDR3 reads CASSFGTSEGYQETQYF. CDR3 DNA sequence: TGTGCCAGCAGTTTCGGGACGTCAGAGGGGTACCAAGAGACCCAGTACTTC.

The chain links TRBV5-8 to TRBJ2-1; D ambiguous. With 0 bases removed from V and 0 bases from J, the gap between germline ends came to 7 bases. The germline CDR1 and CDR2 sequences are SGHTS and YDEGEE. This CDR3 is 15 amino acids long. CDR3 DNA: TGTGCCAGCAGCTTGGGGCTGAGCTCCTACAATGAGCAGTTCTTC. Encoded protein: CASSLGLSSYNEQFF. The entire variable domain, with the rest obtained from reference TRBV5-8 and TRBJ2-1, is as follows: EAGVTQSPTHLIKTRGQQATLRCSPISGHTSVYWYQQALGLGLQFLLWYDEGEERNRGNFPPRFSGRQFPNYSSELNVNALELEDSALYLCASSLGLSSYNEQFFGPGTRLTVL.

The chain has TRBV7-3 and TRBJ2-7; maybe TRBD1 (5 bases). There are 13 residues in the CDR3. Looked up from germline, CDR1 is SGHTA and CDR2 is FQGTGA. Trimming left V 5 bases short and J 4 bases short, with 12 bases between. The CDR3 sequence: CASSRGSGYEQYF. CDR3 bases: TGTGCCAGCAGCAGGGGCTCAGGGTACGAGCAGTACTTC.

CDR3 DNA: TGTGCCAGCAGCGGAAGGGGGAATACGGAGACCCAGTACTTC. Residues: CASSGRGNTETQYF. The chain links TRBV5-4 to TRBJ2-5; possible D gene TRBD1, 6 bases. Trimming pared 4 bases from V and 5 bases from J, leaving 15 bases between. Germline values: CDR1 SGHNT, CDR2 YYREEE (reference sequence). The CDR3 contains 14 residues.

The CDR3 nucleotides are TGTGCCAGCAGGCCGGGACAGGACAATCAGCCCCAGCATTTT. Its translation is CASRPGQDNQPQHF. The chain has TRBV28 and TRBJ1-5; TRBD1 agrees at 8 bases. V dropped 6 bases and J dropped 3; count of bases not matched to a gene: 4. The CDR3 loop spans 14 amino acids. CDR1 is MDHEN, CDR2 SYDVKM, per germline.

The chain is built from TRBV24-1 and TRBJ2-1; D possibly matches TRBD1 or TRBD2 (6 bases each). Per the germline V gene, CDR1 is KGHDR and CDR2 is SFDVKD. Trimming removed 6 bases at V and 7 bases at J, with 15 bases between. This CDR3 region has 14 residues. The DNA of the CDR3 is TGTGCCACCAGTAAGGGGGGCGGGATGAATGAGCAGTTCTTC. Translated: CATSKGGGMNEQFF.

The CDR3, as DNA: TGTGCCAGCTCACCAGAAGGGAATTCACCCCTCCACTTT. Protein sequence: CASSPEGNSPLHF. This chain joins TRBV18 and TRBJ1-6; D remains unclear. The ends were cut back, 2 bases at V and 7 bases at J, with 6 bases in the middle. The germline V gene encodes CDR1 KGHSH and CDR2 LQKENI. This CDR3 comprises 13 residues.

CDR3 nucleotide sequence: TGTGCCAGCAGCCGGACAGGGCTAGATTCACCCCTCCACTTT. Protein sequence: CASSRTGLDSPLHF. The V gene is TRBV27, the J gene TRBJ1-6; 8 bases fit TRBD1. Germline CDR1 reads MNHEY; CDR2 reads SMNVEV (reference sequence). V shed 6 bases, J shed 8 bases, and the junction held 6 bases outside the gene matches. The CDR3 is 14 amino acids.

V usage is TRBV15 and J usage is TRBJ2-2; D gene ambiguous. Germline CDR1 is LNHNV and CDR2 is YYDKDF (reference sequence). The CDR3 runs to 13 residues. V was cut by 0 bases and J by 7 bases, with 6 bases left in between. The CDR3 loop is CATSRDLFGELFF. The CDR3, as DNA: TGTGCCACCAGCAGAGATTTATTCGGGGAGCTGTTTTTT.

CDR3 protein: CASSYRGVEQYF. In DNA form, the CDR3 reads TGTGCCAGCAGCTACCGGGGGGTCGAGCAGTACTTC. The J gene is TRBJ2-7, the V gene TRBV28, with 7 bases aligning to TRBD2. Per germline, CDR1 MDHEN and CDR2 SYDVKM. CDR3 length: 12 amino acids. Losses at the gene ends were 6 bases for V and 6 bases for J; bases not matched to a gene: 5.

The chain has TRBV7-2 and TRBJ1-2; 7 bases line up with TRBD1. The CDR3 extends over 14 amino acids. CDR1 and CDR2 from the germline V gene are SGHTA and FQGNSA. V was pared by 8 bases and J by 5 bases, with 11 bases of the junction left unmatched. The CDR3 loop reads CASGDSRGSYGYTF. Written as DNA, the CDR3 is TGTGCCAGCGGCGACTCCAGGGGGTCGTATGGCTACACCTTC.

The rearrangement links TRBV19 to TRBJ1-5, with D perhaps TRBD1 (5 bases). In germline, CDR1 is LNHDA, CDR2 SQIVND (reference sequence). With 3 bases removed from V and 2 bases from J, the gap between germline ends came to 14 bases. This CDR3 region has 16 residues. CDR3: CASSIPRESGNQPQHF. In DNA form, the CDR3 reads TGTGCCAGTAGTATCCCCAGGGAGAGTGGCAATCAGCCCCAGCATTTT.

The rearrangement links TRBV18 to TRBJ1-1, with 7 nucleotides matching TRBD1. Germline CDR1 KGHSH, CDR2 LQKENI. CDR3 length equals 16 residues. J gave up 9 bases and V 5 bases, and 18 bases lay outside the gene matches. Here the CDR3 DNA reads TGTGCCAGCTCAGGGGACTATGGGACAGACCAACGCAAAGCTTTCTTT. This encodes CASSGDYGTDQRKAFF.

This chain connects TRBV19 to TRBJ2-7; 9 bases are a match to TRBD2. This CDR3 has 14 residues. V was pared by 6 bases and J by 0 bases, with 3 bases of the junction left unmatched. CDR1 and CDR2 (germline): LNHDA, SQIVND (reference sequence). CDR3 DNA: TGTGCCAGTAGAAGCGGGAGGAGCTCCTACGAGCAGTACTTC. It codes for CASRSGRSSYEQYF.

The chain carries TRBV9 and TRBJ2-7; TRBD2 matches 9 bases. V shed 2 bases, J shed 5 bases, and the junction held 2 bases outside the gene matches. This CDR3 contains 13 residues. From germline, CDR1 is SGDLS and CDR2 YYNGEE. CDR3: CASSVSGSHEQYF. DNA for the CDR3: TGTGCCAGCAGCGTTAGCGGGAGCCACGAGCAGTACTTC.

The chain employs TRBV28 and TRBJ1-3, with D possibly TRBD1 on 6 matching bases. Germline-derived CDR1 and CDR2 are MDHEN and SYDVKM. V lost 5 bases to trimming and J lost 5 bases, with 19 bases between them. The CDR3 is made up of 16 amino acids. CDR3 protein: CASSTFPRGARNTIYF. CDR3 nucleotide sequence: TGTGCCAGCAGTACATTCCCTAGGGGGGCGAGAAACACCATATATTTT.

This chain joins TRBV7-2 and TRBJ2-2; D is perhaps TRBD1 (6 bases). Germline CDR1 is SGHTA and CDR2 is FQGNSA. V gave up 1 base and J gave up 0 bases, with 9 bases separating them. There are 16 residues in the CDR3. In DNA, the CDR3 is TGTGCCAGCAGCTTAGTCGGACAGCCGAACACCGGGGAGCTGTTTTTT. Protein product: CASSLVGQPNTGELFF.